These T cell receptor beta chains were read from a single sample in a study of blood T cell repertoires in COVID-19. The repertoire was sequenced with immunoSEQ multiplex PCR; TCRdb's copy has only in-frame clones and lacks some. The data hold more than 150,000 clones, with roughly 81% observed a single time. Sequenced sample: peripheral blood. Receptors were obtained from a woman over 75 with COVID-19, enrolled during active disease. The CDR3 runs from the conserved cysteine through the conserved F or W. A D gene is named only where the DNA matches it firmly. The size field is filled for only some rows; it gives once, few, many or a size class.

v_gene,j_gene,len,abundance,d_gene,CDR3aa,CDR3nt
TRBV5-1,TRBJ2-7,14,-,TRBD2,CASSPGGGDYEQYF,TGCGCCAGCAGCCCCGGGGGGGGAGACTACGAGCAGTACTTC
TRBV10-3,TRBJ2-2,15,-,TRBD1,CAISEGQGNTGELFF,TGTGCCATCAGTGAGGGACAGGGCAACACCGGGGAGCTGTTTTTT
TRBV5-6,TRBJ1-2,17,-,TRBD1,CASSRLTGGKTRYGYTF,TGTGCCAGCAGCCGCTTAACAGGGGGGAAAACTAGATATGGCTACACCTTC
TRBV5-5,TRBJ1-3,18,-,-,CASSAGGQEALLGNTIYF,TGTGCCAGCAGCGCGGGGGGTCAGGAGGCCCTCCTTGGAAACACCATATATTTT
TRBV7-9,TRBJ2-6,18,-,-,CASSFTGSPFSGANVLTF,TGTGCCAGCAGCTTTACAGGGTCCCCCTTCTCTGGGGCCAACGTCCTGACTTTC
TRBV11-2,TRBJ2-2,16,-,TRBD2,CASSPQPGLASGELFF,TGTGCCAGCAGCCCTCAACCGGGACTAGCGTCCGGGGAGCTGTTTTTT
TRBV6-1,TRBJ2-2,15,-,-,CASSEVGGHTGELFF,TGTGCCAGCAGTGAAGTCGGGGGACACACCGGGGAGCTGTTTTTT
TRBV3-1/TRBV3-2,TRBJ2-7,14,-,TRBD2,CASSQGGGTYEQYF,TGTGCCAGCAGCCAAGGGGGGGGAACCTACGAGCAGTACTTC
TRBV5-1,TRBJ1-3,14,-,TRBD1,CASSLPGLTVDRVF,TGCGCCAGCAGCCTCCCAGGATTGACGGTTGACAGGGTTTTT
TRBV28,TRBJ1-5,18,-,TRBD1,CASSLNRRQGAGNQPQHF,TGTGCCAGCAGTTTAAACCGGAGACAGGGGGCAGGGAATCAGCCCCAGCATTTT
TRBV9,TRBJ2-3,12,-,-,CASSASTDTQYF,TGTGCCAGCAGCGCTAGCACAGATACGCAGTATTTT
TRBV7-7,TRBJ2-7,15,once,TRBD1,CASSLDGTGGNEQYF,TGTGCTAGCAGCTTAGACGGGACAGGGGGGAACGAGCAGTACTTC
TRBV5-1,TRBJ2-1,21,-,-,CASSLAPYTGETGLLYNEQFF,TGCGCCAGCAGCTTGGCCCCTTACACAGGCGAAACAGGGCTTCTCTACAATGAGCAGTTCTTC
TRBV5-8,TRBJ2-1,18,few,TRBD1,CASSLGIGTGGSYNEQFF,TGTGCCAGCAGCTTGGGGATTGGGACAGGGGGATCCTACAATGAGCAGTTCTTC
TRBV6-2/TRBV6-3,TRBJ1-2,16,-,-,CASSYSTPAGFYGYTF,TGTGCCAGCAGTTACTCGACCCCGGCAGGCTTCTATGGCTACACCTTC
TRBV27,TRBJ2-1,14,once,TRBD1,CASSGQGDLNEQFF,TGTGCCAGCTCTGGACAGGGTGATTTAAATGAGCAGTTCTTC
TRBV5-1,TRBJ2-1,15,-,TRBD2,CASSPGGAGKNEQFF,TGCGCCAGCAGCCCCGGGGGGGCGGGGAAGAATGAGCAGTTCTTC
TRBV7-9,TRBJ1-3,17,-,-,CASSLVPVGQSEDTIYF,TGTGCCAGCAGCTTAGTTCCTGTAGGACAGTCAGAGGACACCATATATTTT
TRBV6-2/TRBV6-3,TRBJ2-2,15,-,-,CASSLTGLNTGELFF,TGTGCCAGCAGCTTAACCGGTCTTAACACCGGGGAGCTGTTTTTT
TRBV15,TRBJ1-5,17,few,-,CATSRAFGHGLNQPQHF,TGTGCCACCAGCAGAGCGTTTGGCCATGGCCTCAATCAGCCCCAGCATTTT
TRBV7-2,TRBJ2-1,14,-,-,CASSSSAVYNEQFF,TGTGCCAGCAGCTCTAGCGCTGTGTACAATGAGCAGTTCTTC
TRBV12-5,TRBJ1-5,17,few,TRBD1,CASGLDRGGNSNQPQHF,TGTGCTAGTGGTTTGGACAGGGGAGGCAATAGCAATCAGCCCCAGCATTTT
TRBV5-6,TRBJ2-1,19,-,TRBD2,CASSSLGLFAGGSYNEQFF,TGTGCCAGCAGCAGCTTGGGGTTATTTGCGGGGGGCTCCTACAATGAGCAGTTCTTC
TRBV5-4,TRBJ2-2,16,-,TRBD1,CASSQRYRGPTGELFF,TGTGCCAGCAGCCAGAGGTACAGGGGACCCACCGGGGAGCTGTTTTTT
TRBV6-5,TRBJ1-5,14,once,TRBD1,CASSYTGGAQPQHF,TGTGCCAGCAGTTACACAGGGGGGGCTCAGCCCCAGCATTTT
TRBV18,TRBJ1-6,16,-,-,CASSPPGGLGMAPLHF,TGTGCCAGCTCACCACCGGGAGGGTTAGGGATGGCACCCCTCCACTTT
TRBV7-9,TRBJ2-5,17,-,-,CASSLDAGYGEQETQYF,TGTGCCAGCAGCTTAGATGCAGGGTATGGAGAACAAGAGACCCAGTACTTC
TRBV9,TRBJ1-1,15,-,-,CASSVGWAPLAEAFF,TGTGCCAGCAGCGTAGGCTGGGCCCCCTTAGCTGAAGCTTTCTTT
TRBV25-1,TRBJ1-2,15,-,TRBD1,CASRDRTGGDYGYTF,TGTGCCAGCAGAGACCGGACAGGGGGCGACTATGGCTACACCTTC
TRBV10-3,TRBJ2-5,16,-,TRBD2,CAISGLAGAYQETQYF,TGTGCCATCAGCGGACTAGCGGGAGCCTACCAAGAGACCCAGTACTTC
TRBV28,TRBJ2-5,14,-,TRBD1,CASSQGGTGGTQYF,TGTGCCAGCAGCCAGGGGGGGACAGGGGGGACCCAGTACTTC
TRBV14,TRBJ1-5,12,-,-,CASSDGNQPQHF,TGTGCCAGCAGCGACGGGAATCAGCCCCAGCATTTT